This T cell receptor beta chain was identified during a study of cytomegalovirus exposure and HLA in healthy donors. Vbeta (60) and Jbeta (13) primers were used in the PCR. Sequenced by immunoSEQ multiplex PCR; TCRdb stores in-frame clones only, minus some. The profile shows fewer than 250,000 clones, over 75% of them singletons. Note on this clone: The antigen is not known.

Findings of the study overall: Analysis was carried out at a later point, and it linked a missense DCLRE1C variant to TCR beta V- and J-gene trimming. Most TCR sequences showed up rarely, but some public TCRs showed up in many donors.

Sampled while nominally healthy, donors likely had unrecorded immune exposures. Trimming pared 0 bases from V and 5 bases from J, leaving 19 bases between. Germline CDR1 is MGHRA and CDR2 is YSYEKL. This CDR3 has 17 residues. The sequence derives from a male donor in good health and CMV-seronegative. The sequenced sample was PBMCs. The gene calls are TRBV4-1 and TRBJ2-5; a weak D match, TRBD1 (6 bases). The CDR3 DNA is TGCGCCAGCAGCCAAGATAGGGCAGGGGAGACTGAGGAGACCCAGTACTTC. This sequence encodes CASSQDRAGETEETQYF.